The clone carrying this TCR beta chain was observed once. Between the trimmed V and J ends, which lost 2 bases and 1 base, there was a span of 9 bases. Looked up from germline, CDR1 is SGHNT and CDR2 is YENEEA. The length of the CDR3 is 15 residues. Treatment meaning: over 15 received Ad26.COV2.S at low or high dose, single or two shots; about 5 received placebo; per-sample allocation not given. Sampling was done on day 63 after the first vaccine or placebo injection. This entry is derived from a study of Ad26.COV2.S vaccination and SARS-CoV-2 variants. Study information: Doses of Ad26.COV2.S were injected into muscle once or twice, 56 days apart.

Sequencing was performed with immunoSEQ multiplex PCR; in TCRdb, only in-frame clones are kept and a portion is missing. Among 300,000 to 400,000 clones, 88% were seen once, and the ten largest hold around 5.8%. The gene calls are TRBV11-3 and TRBJ1-5, with D unresolved. The specimen was peripheral blood, collected in a trial of Ad26.COV2.S vaccine versus placebo. The origin of this receptor is a person between 18 and 60 years old who received the Ad26.COV2.S COVID-19 vaccine or a placebo. The CDR3 spells CASSLWVRSNQPQHF. DNA for the CDR3: TGTGCCAGCAGCTTATGGGTTCGAAGCAATCAGCCCCAGCATTTT.